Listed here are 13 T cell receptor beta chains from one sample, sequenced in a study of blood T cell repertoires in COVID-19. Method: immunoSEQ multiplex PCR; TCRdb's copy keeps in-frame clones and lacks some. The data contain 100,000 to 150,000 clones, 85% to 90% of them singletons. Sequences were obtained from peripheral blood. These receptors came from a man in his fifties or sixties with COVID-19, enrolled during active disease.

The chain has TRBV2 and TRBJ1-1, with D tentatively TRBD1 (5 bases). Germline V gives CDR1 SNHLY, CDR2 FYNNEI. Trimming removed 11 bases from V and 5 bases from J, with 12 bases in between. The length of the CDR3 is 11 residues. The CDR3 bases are TGTGCCGTTGGGCCAGGGACTGAAGCTTTCTTT. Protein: CAVGPGTEAFF.

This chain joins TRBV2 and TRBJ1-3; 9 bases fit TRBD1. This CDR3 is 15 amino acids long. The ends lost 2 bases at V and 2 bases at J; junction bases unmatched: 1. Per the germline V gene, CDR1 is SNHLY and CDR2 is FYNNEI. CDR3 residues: CASSERDRAGNTIYF. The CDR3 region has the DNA TGTGCCAGCAGTGAAAGGGACAGGGCTGGAAACACCATATATTTT.

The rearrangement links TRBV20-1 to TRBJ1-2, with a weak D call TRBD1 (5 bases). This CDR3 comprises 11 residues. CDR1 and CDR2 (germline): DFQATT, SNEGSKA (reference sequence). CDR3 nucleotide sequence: TGCAGCGGGGGTGTGGAAGGAGGCTACACCTTC. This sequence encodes CSGGVEGGYTF.

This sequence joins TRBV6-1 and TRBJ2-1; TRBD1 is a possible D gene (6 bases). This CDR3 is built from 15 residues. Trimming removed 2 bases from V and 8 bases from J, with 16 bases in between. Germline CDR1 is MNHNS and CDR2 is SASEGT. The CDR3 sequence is CASSELGTQGDEQFF. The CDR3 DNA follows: TGTGCCAGCAGTGAATTGGGGACACAGGGTGATGAGCAGTTCTTC.

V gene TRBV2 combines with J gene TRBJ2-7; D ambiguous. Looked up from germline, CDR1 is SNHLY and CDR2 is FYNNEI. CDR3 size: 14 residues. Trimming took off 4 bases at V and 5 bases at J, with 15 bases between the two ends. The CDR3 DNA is TGTGCCAGCAGTGCTAATTCCCAAAAACACGAGCAGTACTTC. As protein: CASSANSQKHEQYF.

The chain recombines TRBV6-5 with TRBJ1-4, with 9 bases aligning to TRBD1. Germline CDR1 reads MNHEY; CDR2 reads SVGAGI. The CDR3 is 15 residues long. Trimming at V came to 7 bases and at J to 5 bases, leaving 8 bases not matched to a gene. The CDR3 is CASTDIQGANEKLFF. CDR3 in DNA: TGTGCCAGCACCGACATACAGGGGGCCAATGAAAAACTGTTTTTT.

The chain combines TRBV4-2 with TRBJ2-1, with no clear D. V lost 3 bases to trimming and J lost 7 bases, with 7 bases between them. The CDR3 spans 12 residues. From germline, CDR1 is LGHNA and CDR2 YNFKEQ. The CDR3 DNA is TGTGCCAGCAGCCAGGGCCCGAATGAGCAGTTCTTC. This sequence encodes CASSQGPNEQFF.

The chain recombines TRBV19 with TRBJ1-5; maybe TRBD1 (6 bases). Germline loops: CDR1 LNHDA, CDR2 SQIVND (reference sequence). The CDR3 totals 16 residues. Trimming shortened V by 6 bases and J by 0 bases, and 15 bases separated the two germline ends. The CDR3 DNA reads TGTGCCAGTAGGGGCAAGCAGGGGTATAGCAATCAGCCCCAGCATTTT. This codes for CASRGKQGYSNQPQHF. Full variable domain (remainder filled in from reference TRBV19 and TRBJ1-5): DGGITQSPKYLFRKEGQNVTLSCEQNLNHDAMYWYRQDPGQGLRLIYYSQIVNDFQKGDIAEGYSVSREKKESFPLTVTSAQKNPTAFYLCASRGKQGYSNQPQHFGDGTRLSIL.

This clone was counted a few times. CDR3 amino acids: CATLRGSYTGELFF. The CDR3 region has the DNA TGTGCCACGCTCAGGGGAAGCTACACCGGGGAGCTGTTTTTT. The chain employs TRBV7-2 and TRBJ2-2; D is perhaps TRBD1 (6 bases). CDR3 length: 14 amino acids. Germline-derived CDR1 and CDR2 are SGHTA and FQGNSA. V lost 10 bases to trimming and J lost 3 bases, with 15 bases between them.

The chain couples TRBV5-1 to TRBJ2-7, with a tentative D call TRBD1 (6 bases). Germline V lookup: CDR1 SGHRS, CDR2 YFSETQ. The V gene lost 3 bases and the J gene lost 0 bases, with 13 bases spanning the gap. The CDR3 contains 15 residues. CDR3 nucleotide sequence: TGCGCCAGCAGCTCTCCAGGGGCCAGCTCCTACGAGCAGTACTTC. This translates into CASSSPGASSYEQYF. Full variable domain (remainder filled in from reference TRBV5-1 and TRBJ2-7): KAGVTQTPRYLIKTRGQQVTLSCSPISGHRSVSWYQQTPGQGLQFLFEYFSETQRNKGNFPGRFSGRQFSNSRSEMNVSTLELGDSALYLCASSSPGASSYEQYFGPGTRLTVT.

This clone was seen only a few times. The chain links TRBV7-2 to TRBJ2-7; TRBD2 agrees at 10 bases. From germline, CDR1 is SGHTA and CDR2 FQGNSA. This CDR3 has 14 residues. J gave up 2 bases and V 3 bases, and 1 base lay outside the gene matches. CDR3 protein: CASSLSGGAYEQYF. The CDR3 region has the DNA TGTGCCAGCAGCTTGAGCGGGGGGGCCTACGAGCAGTACTTC.

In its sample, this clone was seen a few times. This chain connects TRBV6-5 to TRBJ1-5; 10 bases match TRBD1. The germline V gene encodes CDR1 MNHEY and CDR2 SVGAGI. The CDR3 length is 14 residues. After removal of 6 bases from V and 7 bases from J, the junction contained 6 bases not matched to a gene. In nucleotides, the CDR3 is TGTGCCAGCAGACGAGACAGGGGGCGACAGCCCCAGCATTTT. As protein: CASRRDRGRQPQHF.

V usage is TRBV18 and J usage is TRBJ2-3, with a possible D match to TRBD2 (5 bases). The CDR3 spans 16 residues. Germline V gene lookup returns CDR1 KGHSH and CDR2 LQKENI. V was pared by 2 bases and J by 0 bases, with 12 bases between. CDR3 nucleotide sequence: TGTGCCAGCTCACCAGAGGGAATCGGAAGCACAGATACGCAGTATTTT. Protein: CASSPEGIGSTDTQYF.